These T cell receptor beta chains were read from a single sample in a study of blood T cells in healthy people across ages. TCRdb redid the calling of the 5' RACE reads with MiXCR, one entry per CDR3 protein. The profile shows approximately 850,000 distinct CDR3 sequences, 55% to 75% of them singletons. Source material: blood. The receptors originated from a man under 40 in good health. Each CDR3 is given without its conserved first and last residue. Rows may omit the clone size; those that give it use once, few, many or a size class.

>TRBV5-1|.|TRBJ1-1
ASSLRQGAPGTEAF
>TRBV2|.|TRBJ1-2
ASRERTGSVAGYT
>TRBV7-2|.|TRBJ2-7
ASSLTAKQY
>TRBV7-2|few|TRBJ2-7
ASTSAYEQY
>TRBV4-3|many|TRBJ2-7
ASSHRQESSYEQY
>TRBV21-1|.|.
ASSILAGGPNEQY
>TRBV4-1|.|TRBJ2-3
ASSLSLRQAITDTQY
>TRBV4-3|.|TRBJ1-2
ASSQESPTNTGVYGYT
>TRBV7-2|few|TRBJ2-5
ASSRGRTSPQETQY
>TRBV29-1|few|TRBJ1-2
STGTTSWGYT
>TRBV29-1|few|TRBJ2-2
SVVQVTGGTGELF
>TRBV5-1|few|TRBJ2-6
ASSPLGSSGANVLT
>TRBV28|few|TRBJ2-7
ASRPSSGSNEQY
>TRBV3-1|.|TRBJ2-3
ASSQGRAENTDTQY
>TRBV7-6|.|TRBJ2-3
ASSLEATAQY
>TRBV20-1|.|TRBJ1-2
SASTLRTDGYT
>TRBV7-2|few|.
ASSRWEEETQY
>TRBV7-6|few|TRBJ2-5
ASSLASGNQETQY
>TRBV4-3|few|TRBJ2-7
ASSQDLLPYEQY
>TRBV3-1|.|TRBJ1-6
ASSQDRRDSPLH
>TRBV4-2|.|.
ASSQEVYNEQY
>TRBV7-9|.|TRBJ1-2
ASSVQTEANYGYT
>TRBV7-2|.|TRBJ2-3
ASSTLAGGPDTQY
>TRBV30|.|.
AWSVRAGYNEQY
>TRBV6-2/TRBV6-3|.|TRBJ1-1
ASSVDSLNDVAEAF
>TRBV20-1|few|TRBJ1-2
SARPLTGPGDYGYT
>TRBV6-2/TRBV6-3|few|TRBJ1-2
ASSFGGGNYGYT